These T cell receptor beta chains were read from a single sample in a study of blood T cell repertoires in COVID-19. Repertoires were generated with immunoSEQ multiplex PCR, while TCRdb's copy carries only in-frame clones and drops some. The data contain 200,000 to 250,000 clones, approximately 82% of them singletons. The specimen sequenced was peripheral blood. All receptors come from a man in his forties or fifties with active or convalescent COVID-19. Both conserved end residues are part of each CDR3. A D gene is named only where the DNA matches it firmly. For some rows the clone size is stated as once, few or many, or as a class when expanded; others skip it.

D gene	V gene	clone size	J gene	CDR3 protein	CDR3 DNA
-	TRBV4-1	-	TRBJ1-5	CASSQGGAGNQPQHF	TGCGCCAGCAGCCAAGGGGGCGCGGGCAATCAGCCCCAGCATTTT
-	TRBV5-1	-	TRBJ1-3	CASSSQGAGNTIYF	TGCGCCAGCAGCTCACAGGGTGCTGGAAACACCATATATTTT
-	TRBV27	-	TRBJ2-1	CATKDLSYNEQFF	TGTGCCACCAAGGACTTGTCCTACAATGAGCAGTTCTTC
-	TRBV28	-	TRBJ2-1	CASSPYRGLRLPQFF	TGTGCCAGCAGTCCTTATCGGGGACTCAGATTACCCCAGTTCTTC
-	TRBV5-1	once	TRBJ2-7	CASSLGVQVGEQYF	TGCGCCAGCAGCTTGGGGGTACAGGTCGGCGAGCAGTACTTC
TRBD1	TRBV4-1	-	TRBJ1-4	CASSQGAGGAFLEKLFF	TGCGCCAGCAGCCAAGGGGCAGGGGGCGCGTTTCTTGAAAAACTGTTTTTT
TRBD1	TRBV7-2	-	TRBJ2-1	CASSTRDRGREQFF	TGTGCCAGCAGCACCCGGGACAGGGGCCGGGAGCAGTTCTTC
-	TRBV27	-	TRBJ1-1	CASSGHFYAEAFF	TGTGCCAGCAGTGGGCACTTCTACGCTGAAGCTTTCTTT
-	TRBV11-2	few	TRBJ2-4	CASSPSAGTLGGIQYF	TGTGCCAGCAGCCCCTCGGCAGGGACCCTCGGAGGGATTCAGTACTTC
-	TRBV5-4	-	TRBJ1-1	CASSLGGAGAFF	TGTGCCAGCAGCTTGGGTGGTGCGGGAGCTTTCTTT
TRBD1	TRBV19	once	TRBJ1-6	CASGTGPMGSYNSPLHF	TGTGCCAGTGGGACAGGGCCAATGGGCTCCTATAATTCACCCCTCCACTTT
-	TRBV2	-	TRBJ1-5	CASSELGQGIQPQHF	TGTGCCAGCAGTGAGTTAGGTCAGGGCATTCAGCCCCAGCATTTT
TRBD1	TRBV19	-	TRBJ1-5	CASSTSPRGLLPYRRPQHF	TGTGCCAGTAGTACCTCCCCCAGGGGGCTTCTTCCGTACAGGCGGCCCCAGCATTTT
-	TRBV5-6	-	TRBJ2-7	CASSLAGVSYEQYF	TGTGCCAGCAGCTTGGCGGGGGTTTCCTACGAGCAGTACTTC
-	TRBV5-1	-	TRBJ2-2	CASSLDPQGTGELFF	TGCGCCAGCAGCTTGGATCCCCAGGGGACCGGGGAGCTGTTTTTT
-	TRBV28	few	TRBJ1-2	CASSSDSLYGYTF	TGTGCCAGCAGTTCCGACAGCCTCTATGGCTACACCTTC
-	TRBV11-2	-	TRBJ2-1	CASSLDRWQVDNEQFF	TGTGCCAGCAGCTTAGATCGGTGGCAGGTCGACAATGAGCAGTTCTTC
-	TRBV2	-	TRBJ2-1	CASMRSGPAYNEQFF	TGTGCCAGCATGCGTAGCGGTCCTGCCTACAATGAGCAGTTCTTC
TRBD1	TRBV11-3	-	TRBJ2-1	CASSISRPGQGSYEQFF	TGTGCCAGCAGCATATCCCGACCGGGACAGGGGAGTTATGAGCAGTTCTTC